A single sample is the source of the 21 T cell receptor beta chains below, sequenced in a study of tumor-infiltrating lymphocytes in oesophageal squamous cell carcinoma. TCRdb recomputed calls from the PCR reads with MiXCR, one row per CDR3 protein. In the table there are 9,500 to 11,000 distinct CDR3 sequences, roughly three fifths of which are singletons. Specimen: esophageal tumor tissue. The receptors originated from a female donor with esophageal squamous cell carcinoma.

This chain joins TRBV7-3 and TRBJ2-3; D is unresolved. V shed 5 bases and J shed 2 bases, with 17 bases lying between them. Germline loops: CDR1 SGHTA, CDR2 FQGTGA. The CDR3 length is 16 residues. Written as DNA, the CDR3 is TGTGCCAGCAGCCTTGGGGTGTCGGCCGACACAGATACGCAGTATTTT. As protein: CASSLGVSADTDTQYF. The whole variable domain, remainder taken from reference TRBV7-3 and TRBJ2-3, is GAGVSQTPSNKVTEKGKYVELRCDPISGHTALYWYRQSLGQGPEFLIYFQGTGAADDSGLPNDRFFAVRPEGSVSTLKIQRTERGDSAVYLCASSLGVSADTDTQYFGPGTRLTVL.

This rearrangement joins TRBV19 to TRBJ2-5, with TRBD2 identical over 7 bases. V trimming: 5 bases; J trimming: 2 bases; junction bases outside the gene matches: 5. Germline CDR1 reads LNHDA; CDR2 reads SQIVND (reference sequence). The CDR3 sequence is 14 residues long. CDR3 bases: TGTGCCAGTAGTGCCGTGGGAGGGCAAGAGACCCAGTACTTC. Its protein product is CASSAVGGQETQYF.

The chain employs TRBV7-8 and TRBJ2-7; D call uncertain. The length of the CDR3 is 13 residues. The ends were cut back, 8 bases at V and 5 bases at J, with 16 bases in the middle. Per the germline V gene, CDR1 is SGHVS and CDR2 is FQNEAQ. In DNA, the CDR3 is TGTGCCAGCGAGTCCCTTAGTTCGGACGAGCAGTACTTC. It translates to CASESLSSDEQYF.

The V and J genes are TRBV7-2 and TRBJ2-4, with D uncertain. The end of the DNA is better explained by TRBJ2-1, so the J call may be wrong. Germline V CDR1 and CDR2: SGHTA, FQGNSA. This CDR3 is 13 amino acids long. The CDR3 sequence: CASSSPSVRGQFF. CDR3 in DNA: TGTGCCAGCAGCTCCCCTAGTGTAAGAGGGCAGTTCTTC.

This clonotype came up a few times. The chain carries TRBV11-2 and TRBJ2-7, with D maybe TRBD2 (6 bases). V lost 3 bases, J lost 2 bases, and 8 bases lay in between. The CDR3 contains 13 residues. Germline V gene sequence: CDR1 SGHAT, CDR2 FQNNGV. The CDR3: CASSFGGTYEQYF. The CDR3 region has the DNA TGTGCCAGCAGCTTCGGCGGGACCTACGAGCAGTACTTC.

The V call is TRBV6-2 or TRBV6-3, the J call TRBJ2-5; D is possibly TRBD2 (6 bases). The end of the DNA is better explained by TRBJ2-1, so the J call may be wrong. Germline V gene data show CDR1 as MNHEY and CDR2 as SVGEGT. This CDR3 has 14 residues. The CDR3 DNA is TGTGCCAGCTCAAGGGACTTCAGCTCCTACGAGCAGTTCTTC. Residues: CASSRDFSSYEQFF.

J is TRBJ2-1 and V is TRBV24-1; 9 bases are shared with TRBD1. V gave up 4 bases and J gave up 7 bases; unmatched junction bases: 10. This CDR3 comprises 16 residues. In germline, CDR1 is KGHDR, CDR2 SFDVKD. As DNA, the CDR3 is TGTGCCACCAGTGACATGGACAGGGGTGTCTGGAATGAGCAGTTCTTC. Its translation is CATSDMDRGVWNEQFF.

This clonotype has ten or more counts. The chain couples TRBV28 to TRBJ2-1, with D possibly TRBD2 on 5 matching bases. The J call may be in error: the DNA end matches TRBJ2-7 better. This CDR3 is 14 amino acids long. CDR1 and CDR2 (germline): MDHEN, SYDVKM. CDR3 region: CASSLGGLTNEQYF. CDR3 DNA sequence: TGTGCCAGCAGTTTAGGTGGACTGACCAATGAGCAGTACTTC.

The chain is built from TRBV28 and TRBJ2-1; 8 bases agree with TRBD1. With 6 bases clipped from V and 6 bases from J, the junction kept 10 bases outside the gene matches. Germline values: CDR1 MDHEN, CDR2 SYDVKM. This CDR3 has 15 residues. CDR3 bases: TGTGCCAGCAGCTCGCAGGGGGCAGGCGGCAATGAGCAGTTCTTC. Its protein product is CASSSQGAGGNEQFF.

On this clonotype: The CDR3 end shows no conserved phenylalanine or tryptophan, and so a read error is likely. The chain has TRBV7-4 and TRBJ2-1; TRBD2 aligns across 11 bases. The J call is doubtful: the DNA matches TRBJ2-7 better. This CDR3 has 15 amino acids. Germline lookup yields CDR1 SGHVT and CDR2 SQSDAQ. CDR3 in amino acids: CASSLGLADTDTQYL. The CDR3 DNA is TGTGCCAGCAGCTTGGGACTAGCGGACACAGATACGCAGTACTTA.

This clonotype was detected a few times. The chain uses TRBV7-2 and TRBJ2-7; D gene uncertain. Per germline, CDR1 SGHTA and CDR2 FQGNSA. Trimming cost V 5 bases and J 2 bases, with 7 bases left between them. The CDR3 has 12 amino acids. CDR3 in amino acids: CASSDYTYEQYF. The CDR3 DNA follows: TGTGCCAGCAGCGATTATACCTACGAGCAGTACTTC.

This clonotype was seen only a few times. The chain employs TRBV27 and TRBJ2-5, with D perhaps TRBD1 or TRBD2 (5 bases each). This CDR3 region has 15 residues. Germline CDR1 is MNHEY and CDR2 is SMNVEV (reference sequence). Trimming pared 5 bases from V and 5 bases from J, leaving 18 bases between. CDR3 nucleotides: TGTGCCAGCAGTCCCAATGGGGGAGTACCTGAGACCCAGTACTTC. Amino acids: CASSPNGGVPETQYF.

This clonotype occurred once. The chain employs TRBV6-1 and TRBJ2-4; 8 bases are a match to TRBD2. Per germline, CDR1 MNHNS and CDR2 SASEGT. The CDR3 extends over 18 amino acids. V dropped 6 bases and J dropped 2; count of bases not matched to a gene: 15. CDR3 loop: CASRDPTSGSGTKNIQYF. The CDR3 bases are TGTGCCAGCAGAGATCCCACAAGCGGGAGCGGGACCAAAAACATTCAGTACTTC.

This chain uses TRBV7-2 with TRBJ2-3; 9 nucleotides agree with TRBD2. CDR1 SGHTA and CDR2 FQGNSA come from the germline V gene. CDR3 length equals 17 residues. With V trimmed by 1 base and J by 0 bases, 5 bases remained unmatched. CDR3 DNA: TGTGCCAGCAGCTTAGTAGCGGGACTAGCTAGCACAGATACGCAGTATTTT. Translated, it gives CASSLVAGLASTDTQYF.

This chain uses TRBV7-2 with TRBJ1-5; D unresolved. Trimming removed 5 bases from V and 9 bases from J, with 14 bases in between. Germline V CDR1 and CDR2: SGHTA, FQGNSA. The CDR3 extends over 13 amino acids. The CDR3 DNA reads TGTGCCAGCAGCCCGCGGCCCGCGGGGCCCCAGCATTTT. Its protein product is CASSPRPAGPQHF.

The chain has TRBV25-1 and TRBJ1-1, with 8 nucleotides matching TRBD1. Trimming took 5 bases from V and 4 from J; bases not matched to a gene: 6. The CDR3 contains 14 residues. CDR1 and CDR2 from the germline V gene are MGHDK and SYGVNS. The CDR3 is CASSRGQGVTEAFF. DNA of the CDR3: TGTGCCAGCAGTCGAGGACAGGGTGTCACTGAAGCTTTCTTT.

The gene calls are TRBV6-2 or TRBV6-3 and TRBJ2-7; TRBD2 aligns across 7 bases. Germline CDR1 reads MNHEY; CDR2 reads SVGEGT. CDR3 length: 15 residues. V trimming: 4 bases; J trimming: 7 bases; junction bases outside the gene matches: 13. CDR3 DNA: TGTGCCAGCAGTTTCGGGAGCGGGAAGTACAATGAGCAGTACTTC. It specifies CASSFGSGKYNEQYF.

Concerning this clonotype itself: An end of the junction does not agree with germline; a read error may underlie this. CDR3 DNA sequence: TGTGCTAGCAGTCCGATCGGACTAGCGCCTAACAATGAGCAGTTCTTC. This translates into CASSPIGLAPNNEQFF. This chain links TRBV7-7 with TRBJ2-1; 9 nucleotides align to TRBD2. CDR3 length: 16 residues. Looked up from germline, CDR1 is SSHAT and CDR2 is FNYEAQ (reference sequence). The complete variable domain, with remaining parts taken from reference TRBV7-7 and TRBJ2-1, reads GAGVSQSPRYKVTKRGQDVTLRCDPISSHATLYWYQQALGQGPEFLTYFNYEAQPDKSGLPSDRFSAERPEGSISTLTIQRTEQRDSAMYRCASSPIGLAPNNEQFFGPGTRLTVL.

V and J are TRBV6-8 and TRBJ2-3, with 8 bases fitting TRBD2. The germline V gene has CDR1 MNHGY and CDR2 SAAAGT. CDR3 length equals 16 residues. With V trimmed by 0 bases and J by 2 bases, 4 bases remained unmatched. The CDR3 is CASSYSGTSITDTQYF. CDR3 nucleotides: TGTGCCAGCAGTTACTCCGGGACTAGTATCACAGATACGCAGTATTTT.

This clonotype was seen more than once but under ten times. The V gene is TRBV28, the J gene TRBJ1-5; possible D gene TRBD1, 5 bases. Looked up from germline, CDR1 is MDHEN and CDR2 is SYDVKM. The CDR3 runs 13 residues. Trimming pared 9 bases from V and 6 bases from J, leaving 15 bases between. The CDR3 loop is CASYGGDSQPQHF. DNA of the CDR3: TGTGCCAGTTATGGGGGAGACAGTCAGCCCCAGCATTTT.

The chain combines TRBV28 with TRBJ2-2, with 9 bases identical to TRBD2. V lost 3 bases, J lost 3 bases, and 8 bases stayed unmatched. The CDR3 length is 17 residues. Germline CDR1 MDHEN, CDR2 SYDVKM. CDR3 sequence: CASSFLAGGRDTGELFF. The DNA of the CDR3 is TGTGCCAGCAGTTTTCTCGCGGGAGGGCGGGACACCGGGGAGCTGTTTTTT.